The 22 T cell receptor beta chains below come from one sample, sequenced in a study of human T cells and chemical hapten exposure. Time point specified: patch test 2, 6 weeks after DPC sensitization. The treatment is: therapeutic diphenylcyclopropenone sensitization with weekly scalp DPC. From the RACE reads, TCRdb called clonotypes with MiXCR, one entry per CDR3 protein. Here the sample spans about 94,000 distinct CDR3 sequences, around 9.3% being singletons. The sample in question was whole blood, obtained in connection with sensitization to the hapten diphenylcyclopropenone (DPC). The source of these receptors is a woman in her thirties or forties with alopecia areata. Some clones in this sample may be carry-over from other donors' samples.

This clonotype was seen at least ten times. The chain combines TRBV6-1 with TRBJ2-1; D uncertain. The V and J ends lost 7 bases and 0 bases respectively, with 10 bases between them. The V gene's germline CDR1 is MNHNS and CDR2 SASEGT. This CDR3 spans 14 amino acids. The CDR3 sequence is CASNGLSSYNEQFF. CDR3 sequence (DNA): TGTGCCAGCAATGGCTTGAGCTCCTACAATGAGCAGTTCTTC.

A few counts support this clonotype. V is TRBV18 and J is TRBJ2-1; tentative D call: TRBD2 (6 bases). This CDR3 has 12 amino acids. Per germline, CDR1 KGHSH and CDR2 LQKENI. V gave up 2 bases and J gave up 12 bases, with 11 bases separating them. The CDR3 reads CASSPRRDGQFF. In nucleotides, the CDR3 is TGTGCCAGCTCACCAAGGAGGGATGGGCAGTTCTTC.

The chain couples TRBV6-2 or TRBV6-3 to TRBJ2-7, with D maybe TRBD1 (6 bases). Germline lookup yields CDR1 MNHEY and CDR2 SVGEGT. V gave up 2 bases and J gave up 0 bases, with 11 bases separating them. There are 15 residues in the CDR3. This chain's CDR3 is CASSYPDSTSYEQYF. The CDR3 coding sequence is TGTGCCAGCAGTTACCCGGACAGTACCTCCTACGAGCAGTACTTC.

This clonotype was observed at least ten times. This chain uses TRBV10-3 with TRBJ2-7; tentatively, D is TRBD1 or TRBD2 (5 bases each). The length of the CDR3 is 13 residues. The V gene lost 10 bases and the J gene lost 5 bases, with 18 bases spanning the gap. Looked up from germline, CDR1 is ENHRY and CDR2 is SYGVKD. CDR3 sequence: CATLDLGDHEQYF. CDR3 nucleotide sequence: TGTGCCACCCTAGACCTCGGGGACCACGAGCAGTACTTC.

The rearrangement links TRBV11-3 to TRBJ2-1, with TRBD1 as a possible D gene (5 bases). Germline loops: CDR1 SGHNT, CDR2 YENEEA. V lost 3 bases to trimming and J lost 9 bases, with 12 bases between them. The CDR3 loop spans 13 amino acids. The CDR3 sequence: CASSFEGVSEQFF. DNA of the CDR3: TGTGCCAGCAGCTTTGAAGGGGTGAGTGAGCAGTTCTTC.

This clonotype was counted at least ten times. V usage is TRBV7-6 and J usage is TRBJ1-1, with 7 bases fitting TRBD1. In germline, CDR1 is SGHVS, CDR2 FNYEAQ. Trimming cost V 4 bases and J 4 bases; bases outside gene matches: 0. The CDR3 is made up of 12 amino acids. The CDR3 nucleotides are TGTGCCAGCAGCTCAGGGGGCACTGAAGCTTTCTTT. It is translated as CASSSGGTEAFF.

There are many counts of this clonotype. V is TRBV28 and J is TRBJ1-2; 7 nucleotides line up with TRBD1. CDR1 and CDR2 (germline): MDHEN, SYDVKM. V was pared by 2 bases and J by 4 bases, with 1 base of the junction left unmatched. This CDR3 region has 13 residues. The CDR3 nucleotides read TGTGCCAGCAGTTTAGAGGGGGCCTATGGCTACACCTTC. Its protein is CASSLEGAYGYTF.

This clonotype was observed many times. The CDR3 here is CASSIDRPGAGELFF. Written as DNA, the CDR3 is TGTGCCAGTAGTATAGATCGTCCGGGGGCCGGGGAGCTGTTTTTT. The gene calls are TRBV19 and TRBJ2-2, with D possibly matching TRBD2 (6 bases). This CDR3 has 15 amino acids. Between the trimmed V and J ends, which lost 0 bases and 6 bases, there was a span of 11 bases. The V gene's germline CDR1 is LNHDA and CDR2 SQIVND (reference sequence).

This chain links TRBV7-9 with TRBJ2-7; maybe TRBD1 (6 bases). The V and J ends lost 5 bases and 1 base respectively, with 15 bases between them. Per germline, CDR1 SEHNR and CDR2 FQNEAQ (reference sequence). The CDR3 totals 15 residues. The CDR3 DNA reads TGTGCCAGCAGCCCTGACAGGCCCCCATCCTACGAGCAGTACTTC. Encoded protein: CASSPDRPPSYEQYF.

This clonotype was seen repeatedly, ten times or more. This rearrangement joins TRBV20-1 to TRBJ1-5; 11 positions agree with TRBD1. This CDR3 has 15 residues. From germline, CDR1 is DFQATT and CDR2 SNEGSKA (reference sequence). Trimming took 5 bases from V and 2 from J; bases not matched to a gene: 5. The CDR3 DNA follows: TGCAGTGCTCAAAGGACAGGGGGCGGCAATCAGCCCCAGCATTTT. It specifies CSAQRTGGGNQPQHF.

There are many counts of this clonotype. The chain couples TRBV3-1 to TRBJ2-1; 8 bases map to TRBD2. The length of the CDR3 is 19 residues. The V gene's germline CDR1 is LGHDT and CDR2 YNNKEL (reference sequence). The junction had 10 bases not matched to a gene; V was cut back by 0 bases and J by 0 bases. CDR3 sequence: CASSQDPFLAGSSYNEQFF. The CDR3 DNA sequence: TGTGCCAGCAGCCAAGATCCCTTCTTAGCGGGAAGCTCCTACAATGAGCAGTTCTTC.

In this sample, this clonotype turned up many times. The chain uses TRBV11-2 and TRBJ2-1; D possibly corresponds to TRBD1 (5 bases). Per the germline V gene, CDR1 is SGHAT and CDR2 is FQNNGV. The CDR3 is 13 residues long. The germline V and J ends were trimmed by 1 base and 4 bases, with 5 bases remaining between them. DNA of the CDR3: TGTGCCAGCAGCTTAGGACAGTACAATGAGCAGTTCTTC. It is translated as CASSLGQYNEQFF.

This clonotype was counted many times. The junction differs from germline at one of its ends, possibly a read error. The J gene is TRBJ1-1, the V gene TRBV6-5, with a possible D match to TRBD1 (5 bases). The CDR3 covers 14 residues. Germline values: CDR1 MNHEY, CDR2 SVGAGI. CDR3 loop: CASRGEQLNAEAFF. In nucleotides, the CDR3 is TGTGCCAGCAGGGGGGAACAGCTGAACGCTGAAGCTTTCTTT.

The gene calls are TRBV18 and TRBJ2-1; TRBD2 agrees at 11 bases. The CDR3 is 17 amino acids. The V and J ends lost 0 bases and 9 bases, in that order; junction bases with no gene match: 10. Germline V gene data show CDR1 as KGHSH and CDR2 as LQKENI. Here the CDR3 reads CASSPPGTLAGGLEQFF. Here the CDR3 DNA reads TGTGCCAGCTCACCACCGGGAACGCTAGCGGGAGGCCTTGAGCAGTTCTTC.

This clonotype appeared a few times. The chain recombines TRBV6-1 with TRBJ1-2; TRBD1 matches 8 bases. Germline V gene sequence: CDR1 MNHNS, CDR2 SASEGT. CDR3 size: 13 residues. V lost 6 bases and J lost 13; bases outside the gene matches: 13. CDR3 in DNA: TGTGCCAGCAGGGGGGCCAGACAGGGGACCCTCACCTTC. Protein product: CASRGARQGTLTF.

At least ten counts were recorded for this clonotype. The chain couples TRBV6-5 to TRBJ2-7, with 9 positions matching TRBD1. J was trimmed by 5 bases and V by 3 bases; bases with no gene match: 17. CDR3 length equals 18 residues. The germline CDR1 and CDR2 sequences are MNHEY and SVGAGI. The CDR3 nucleotides read TGTGCCAGCAGTTATTATCGGGGGCCCGGACAGGGGCTCCACGAGCAGTACTTC. As protein: CASSYYRGPGQGLHEQYF.

This clonotype was observed many times. The J gene is TRBJ2-1, the V gene TRBV12-3 or TRBV12-4, with 7 bases that match TRBD2. V was clipped by 1 base and J by 8 bases; unmatched bases: 5. The CDR3 runs to 14 residues. The CDR3 region has the DNA TGTGCCAGCAGTTTAGAGGGACTACGCGATGAGCAGTTCTTC. Protein sequence: CASSLEGLRDEQFF.

This clonotype showed up just a few times. The V gene is TRBV3-1, the J gene TRBJ2-1, with D maybe TRBD1 (6 bases). This CDR3 contains 16 residues. Germline loops: CDR1 LGHDT, CDR2 YNNKEL (reference sequence). V lost 3 bases and J 0 bases, leaving 12 bases between the germline ends. CDR3 sequence: CASSQIRDNSYNEQFF. The CDR3 region has the DNA TGTGCCAGCAGCCAGATCCGGGACAACTCCTACAATGAGCAGTTCTTC.

About this clonotype: A much more abundant neighbour one base away suggests this may be a read error. CDR3 protein: CATRTNGSNEQFF. In DNA form, the CDR3 reads TGTGCCACCAGGACTAACGGGAGTAATGAGCAGTTCTTC. This rearrangement joins TRBV24-1 to TRBJ2-1; tentative D call: TRBD2 (6 bases). The germline gives CDR1 KGHDR, CDR2 SFDVKD. Trimming took 7 bases from V and 7 from J, leaving 13 bases between them. This CDR3 contains 13 residues.

Many counts were recorded for this clonotype. The chain combines TRBV7-2 with TRBJ2-7, with no clear D. With 0 bases removed from V and 11 bases from J, the gap between germline ends came to 14 bases. The CDR3 is 13 amino acids. Germline-derived CDR1 and CDR2 are SGHTA and FQGNSA. The DNA of the CDR3 is TGTGCCAGCAGCTTAGCTAGCCCGGGTTGGAAGTACTTC. This sequence encodes CASSLASPGWKYF.

This clonotype was counted at least ten times. The chain employs TRBV3-1 and TRBJ2-1, with 7 bases aligning to TRBD2. CDR1 is LGHDT and CDR2 is YNNKEL in the germline V gene (reference sequence). Trimming removed 0 bases from V and 7 bases from J; junction bases left unmatched: 9. The CDR3 extends over 16 amino acids. The CDR3 region has the DNA TGTGCCAGCAGCCAAGAGTGGGCGGGAGCGGGGAATGAGCAGTTCTTC. As protein: CASSQEWAGAGNEQFF.

A few counts support this clonotype. The rearrangement links TRBV7-2 to TRBJ2-1; tentatively, D is TRBD1 (6 bases). Trimming removed 3 bases from V and 9 bases from J, with 21 bases in between. The V gene's germline CDR1 is SGHTA and CDR2 FQGNSA. The CDR3 covers 16 residues. The CDR3 protein is CASSLAGSGVYGEQFF. For the CDR3, the DNA is TGTGCCAGCAGCTTGGCCGGCTCAGGGGTGTATGGTGAGCAGTTCTTC.